Each of the 27 T cell receptor beta chains below was sequenced from the same sample in a study of T cells in Graves' hyperthyroidism and ophthalmopathy. TCR beta CDR3 regions were amplified from RNA. HTBI primers were the set used in a first-round RT-PCR of the TCR CDR3. TCRdb passed the multiplex PCR reads through MiXCR, listing each CDR3 protein once. The sample yields around 340,000 distinct CDR3 sequences, approximately 18% seen once. Sequences were obtained from blood. The receptors stem from a woman between 45 and 65 years old with Graves' hyperthyroidism.

The rearrangement uses TRBV7-3 and TRBJ2-1, with 13 bases matching TRBD2. Germline lookup yields CDR1 SGHTA and CDR2 FQGTGA. With 4 bases clipped from V and 9 bases from J, the junction kept 6 bases outside the gene matches. The CDR3 spans 15 residues. This CDR3 is CASSYGLAGDSEQFF. DNA of the CDR3: TGTGCCAGCAGCTACGGACTAGCGGGAGATAGTGAGCAGTTCTTC.

V is TRBV30 and J is TRBJ2-5; 8 nucleotides match TRBD2. The CDR3 covers 11 residues. Germline-derived CDR1 and CDR2 are GTSNPN and SVGIG (reference sequence). CDR3 sequence reads: CACSGKETQYF. The DNA for the CDR3 is TGTGCATGTAGCGGGAAGGAGACCCAGTACTTC.

This clonotype was seen a handful of times. This chain links TRBV11-2 with TRBJ1-4, with 7 bases matching TRBD1. The CDR3 consists of 15 residues. The J segment lost 3 bases and the V segment lost 8 bases, leaving 9 bases of the junction unmatched. Germline loops: CDR1 SGHAT, CDR2 FQNNGV. As DNA, the CDR3 is TGTGCCAGCGGCCCAGCGGGGACAGCTAATGAAAAACTGTTTTTT. This codes for CASGPAGTANEKLFF.

This clonotype was picked up many times. The genes are TRBV28 and TRBJ1-4, with a tentative D call TRBD1 (5 bases). Trimming pared 4 bases from V and 6 bases from J, leaving 18 bases between. CDR1 is MDHEN, CDR2 SYDVKM, per germline. This CDR3 contains 16 residues. The CDR3 nucleotides are TGTGCCAGCAGTTCCCCCAGGGCCCGGGGGGATGAAAAACTGTTTTTT. It yields the protein CASSSPRARGDEKLFF.

At least ten counts were recorded for this clonotype. V gene TRBV27 combines with J gene TRBJ2-3; D gene uncertain. V lost 6 bases, J lost 3 bases, and 13 bases lay in between. From germline, CDR1 is MNHEY and CDR2 SMNVEV (reference sequence). This CDR3 is 14 amino acids long. The CDR3 DNA sequence: TGTGCCAGCAGGCAGCCGTGGGAAACAGATACGCAGTATTTT. This gives the protein CASRQPWETDTQYF.

This clonotype occurred many times. This CDR3 is CASSFGLDRGGDEQFF. Written as DNA, the CDR3 is TGTGCCAGCAGTTTCGGTCTGGACAGGGGCGGCGATGAGCAGTTCTTC. The genes are TRBV12-3 or TRBV12-4 and TRBJ2-1, with 9 nucleotides matching TRBD1. CDR3 size: 16 residues. The junction had 11 bases not matched to a gene; V was cut back by 3 bases and J by 8 bases.

This chain joins TRBV20-1 and TRBJ1-5; D is ambiguous. CDR3 length: 15 residues. Trimming left V 3 bases short and J 4 bases short, with 16 bases between. Germline V CDR1 and CDR2: DFQATT, SNEGSKA (reference sequence). For the CDR3, the DNA is TGCAGTGCTAGTCGCCGCGGCAGCACAAATCAGCCCCAGCATTTT. It codes for CSASRRGSTNQPQHF.

To note about this clonotype: Germline and junction disagree at one end, which may indicate a read error. The V gene is TRBV20-1, the J gene TRBJ2-1, with TRBD1 matching 7 bases. Per the germline V gene, CDR1 is DFQATT and CDR2 is SNEGSKA (reference sequence). The CDR3 loop spans 15 amino acids. This CDR3 reads CSAKQTGDPYDEQFF. CDR3 DNA: TGCAGTGCAAAACAAACAGGGGACCCCTACGATGAGCAGTTCTTC.

This clonotype has a count of ten or more. This chain's CDR3 is CASSPPWGQGYEQYF. The CDR3 nucleotides read TGTGCCAGCAGCCCGCCTTGGGGACAGGGTTACGAGCAGTACTTC. The rearrangement uses TRBV3-1 and TRBJ2-7; 9 bases agree with TRBD1. The ends lost 4 bases at V and 4 bases at J; junction bases unmatched: 8. The CDR3 spans 15 residues. Germline CDR1 and CDR2: LGHDT and YNNKEL (reference sequence).

The chain couples TRBV29-1 to TRBJ2-1, with D perhaps matching TRBD1 or TRBD2 (5 bases each). The CDR3 totals 11 residues. Germline V gene data show CDR1 as SQVTM and CDR2 as ANQGSEA. V lost 0 bases to trimming and J lost 8 bases, with 5 bases between them. Written as DNA, the CDR3 is TGCAGCGTTGAAGAGGGGGATGAGCAGTTCTTC. Encoded protein: CSVEEGDEQFF.

On this clonotype itself: This may be a read error: a much more frequent sequence differs by one nucleotide. This sequence joins TRBV2 and TRBJ2-7; TRBD1 agrees at 10 bases. This CDR3 contains 14 residues. Germline V gives CDR1 SNHLY, CDR2 FYNNEI. CDR3 in DNA: TGTGCCAGCAGCGAGTTAGGACAGGGGGGGACCCAGTGCTTC. Translation: CASSELGQGGTQCF.

This clonotype was seen only a few times. This chain links TRBV18 with TRBJ2-5; unclear D gene. CDR1 and CDR2 from the germline V gene are KGHSH and LQKENI. The V and J ends lost 0 bases and 4 bases respectively, with 9 bases between them. The CDR3 extends over 14 amino acids. Here the CDR3 reads CASSPPGSRETQYF. The CDR3 coding sequence is TGTGCCAGCTCACCACCGGGGTCCAGAGAGACCCAGTACTTC.

In its sample, this clonotype was seen a few times. The chain uses TRBV7-9 and TRBJ2-1; possibly TRBD2 for D (7 bases). The CDR3 runs to 16 residues. V lost 0 bases to trimming and J lost 4 bases, with 13 bases between them. CDR1 SEHNR and CDR2 FQNEAQ come from the germline V gene (reference sequence). CDR3 in amino acids: CASSLATRGGYNEQFF. In DNA form, the CDR3 reads TGTGCCAGCAGCTTAGCCACAAGGGGGGGATACAATGAGCAGTTCTTC.

The table lists this clonotype with many counts. The chain is built from TRBV18 and TRBJ2-3; D is unresolved. Trimming removed 0 bases at V and 4 bases at J, with 11 bases between. The CDR3 spans 15 residues. CDR1 and CDR2 from the germline V gene are KGHSH and LQKENI. CDR3 residues: CASSPPLVGADTQYF. The CDR3 DNA is TGTGCCAGCTCACCACCGTTGGTTGGGGCAGATACGCAGTATTTT.

This clonotype appeared a few times. Here the CDR3 reads CATSEGGIDTQYF. The CDR3 DNA reads TGTGCCACCAGTGAAGGAGGCATAGATACGCAGTATTTT. V is TRBV24-1 and J is TRBJ2-3; tentatively, D is TRBD2 (5 bases). V dropped 4 bases and J dropped 5 bases, with 9 bases sitting between them. Germline loops: CDR1 KGHDR, CDR2 SFDVKD. CDR3 size: 13 residues.

This clonotype was seen at least ten times. V and J are TRBV6-1 and TRBJ2-1; maybe TRBD2 (5 bases). Trimming cost V 5 bases and J 0 bases, with 14 bases left between them. The CDR3 is 16 amino acids. Germline V gene lookup returns CDR1 MNHNS and CDR2 SASEGT. The CDR3 region has the DNA TGTGCCAGCAGTTCGGCGTCGGGGAACTCCTACAATGAGCAGTTCTTC. Encoded protein: CASSSASGNSYNEQFF.

This clonotype was observed at least ten times. The rearrangement links TRBV20-1 to TRBJ2-1; D could derive from TRBD1 or TRBD2 (5 bases each). The CDR3 has 12 residues. Germline V lookup: CDR1 DFQATT, CDR2 SNEGSKA (reference sequence). CDR3 loop: CSGAEDHNEQFF. The CDR3, as DNA: TGCAGCGGGGCCGAGGATCACAATGAGCAGTTCTTC.

The chain uses TRBV6-1 and TRBJ1-4; a possible D gene is TRBD1 (6 bases). The V end was cut by 4 bases, the J end by 6 bases, with 12 bases between. This CDR3 is built from 14 residues. The V gene's germline CDR1 is MNHNS and CDR2 SASEGT. The CDR3 is CASSARGSYEKLFF. The CDR3, as DNA: TGTGCCAGCAGTGCCAGGGGTAGCTATGAAAAACTGTTTTTT.

Concerning this clonotype itself: This may be a read error: a much more frequent sequence differs by one nucleotide. The chain recombines TRBV28 with TRBJ2-7, with D uncertain. V lost 4 bases and J lost 7, with 11 bases in between. Germline assignment: CDR1 MDHEN and CDR2 SYDVKM. There are 12 residues in the CDR3. The CDR3 coding sequence is TGTGCCAGCAGTTCGTTGTCGGATGAGCAGTACTTC. Its translation is CASSSLSDEQYF.

This clonotype came up many times. V and J are TRBV20-1 and TRBJ2-1; D uncertain. The CDR3 spans 12 residues. The germline V gene encodes CDR1 DFQATT and CDR2 SNEGSKA (reference sequence). V was shortened by 5 bases and J by 6 bases, with 11 bases between the two germline ends. This CDR3 is CSAGKPRNEQFF. The DNA for the CDR3 is TGCAGTGCTGGAAAACCGCGCAATGAGCAGTTCTTC.

The rearrangement uses TRBV7-8 and TRBJ2-2, with 9 bases aligning to TRBD2. Germline CDR1 reads SGHVS; CDR2 reads FQNEAQ. This CDR3 region has 17 residues. Trimming at V came to 10 bases and at J to 6 bases, leaving 18 bases not matched to a gene. The CDR3 reads CATSEGGGAGVAGELFF. In DNA, the CDR3 is TGTGCCACGAGTGAGGGCGGGGGGGCCGGTGTCGCCGGGGAGCTGTTTTTT.

In this sample, this clonotype turned up many times. The V call is TRBV28, the J call TRBJ1-2; D is possibly TRBD1 (5 bases). V lost 7 bases, J lost 3 bases, and 9 bases lay in between. The CDR3 is made up of 12 amino acids. Germline-derived CDR1 and CDR2 are MDHEN and SYDVKM. This chain's CDR3 is CASNGQHYGYTF. CDR3 DNA sequence: TGTGCCAGCAACGGACAACACTATGGCTACACCTTC.

The sample holds one count of this clonotype. This could be a read error, since a much larger clone is one nucleotide away. This chain uses TRBV6-1 with TRBJ2-7; D gene ambiguous. This CDR3 is 14 amino acids long. The V gene's germline CDR1 is MNHNS and CDR2 SASEGT. Trimming took off 3 bases at V and 3 bases at J, with 12 bases between the two ends. CDR3 in amino acids: CASSDIGRSYEQYF. The CDR3 region has the DNA TGTGCCAGCAGTGATATCGGACGTAGCTACGAGCAGTACTTC.

V and J are TRBV5-1 and TRBJ1-3; a possible D gene is TRBD1 (5 bases). The CDR3 runs to 18 residues. Germline V lookup: CDR1 SGHRS, CDR2 YFSETQ. Trimming took off 0 bases at V and 0 bases at J, with 16 bases between the two ends. Here the CDR3 reads CASSLGSLRVISGNTIYF. The DNA of the CDR3 is TGCGCCAGCAGCTTGGGGTCACTCAGGGTGATCTCTGGAAACACCATATATTTT.

The V gene is TRBV6-1, the J gene TRBJ1-2; D gene uncertain. V dropped 5 bases and J dropped 7 bases, with 14 bases sitting between them. The germline V gene encodes CDR1 MNHNS and CDR2 SASEGT. This CDR3 comprises 13 residues. The CDR3 region is CASSLDPTRGYTF. In DNA, the CDR3 is TGTGCCAGCAGTCTCGACCCCACACGTGGCTACACCTTC.

The J gene is TRBJ1-5, the V gene TRBV18; possible D gene TRBD1, 6 bases. Trimming took 6 bases from V and 7 from J, leaving 13 bases between them. Germline V gene sequence: CDR1 KGHSH, CDR2 LQKENI. The CDR3 length is 13 residues. In nucleotides, the CDR3 is TGTGCCAGCTCCCCGGGGGACATACAGCCCCAGCATTTT. Its translation is CASSPGDIQPQHF.

The sample holds many counts of this clonotype. This rearrangement joins TRBV11-2 to TRBJ2-3; D unclear. With 5 bases removed from V and 8 bases from J, the gap between germline ends came to 11 bases. The germline V gene encodes CDR1 SGHAT and CDR2 FQNNGV. CDR3 length: 12 residues. The CDR3 sequence is CASSGVASTQYF. The CDR3 nucleotides are TGTGCCAGCAGCGGTGTGGCCAGTACGCAGTATTTT.